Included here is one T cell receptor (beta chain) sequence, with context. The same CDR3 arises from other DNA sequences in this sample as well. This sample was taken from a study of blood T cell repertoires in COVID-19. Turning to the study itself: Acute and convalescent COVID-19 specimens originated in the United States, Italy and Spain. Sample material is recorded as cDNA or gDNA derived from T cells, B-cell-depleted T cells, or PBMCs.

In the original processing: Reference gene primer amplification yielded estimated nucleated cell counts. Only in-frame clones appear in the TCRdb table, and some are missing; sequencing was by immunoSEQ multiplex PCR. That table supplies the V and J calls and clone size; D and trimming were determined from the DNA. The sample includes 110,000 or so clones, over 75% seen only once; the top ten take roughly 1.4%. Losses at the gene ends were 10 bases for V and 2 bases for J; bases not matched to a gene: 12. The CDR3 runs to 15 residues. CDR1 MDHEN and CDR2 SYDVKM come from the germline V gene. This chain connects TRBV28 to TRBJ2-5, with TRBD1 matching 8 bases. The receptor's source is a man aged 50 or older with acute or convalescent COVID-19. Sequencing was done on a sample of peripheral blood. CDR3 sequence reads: CATLLTGQGQETQYF. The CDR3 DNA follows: TGTGCCACACTTTTAACTGGACAGGGACAAGAGACCCAGTACTTC.